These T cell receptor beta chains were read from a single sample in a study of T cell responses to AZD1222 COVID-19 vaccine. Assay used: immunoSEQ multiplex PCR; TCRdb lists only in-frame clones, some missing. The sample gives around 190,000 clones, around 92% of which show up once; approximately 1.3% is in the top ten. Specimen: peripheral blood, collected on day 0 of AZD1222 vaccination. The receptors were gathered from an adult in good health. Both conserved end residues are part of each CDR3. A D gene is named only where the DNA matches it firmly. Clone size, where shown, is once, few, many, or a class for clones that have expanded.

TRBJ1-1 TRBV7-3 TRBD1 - CASSSGGHGAFF TGTGCCAGCAGCTCAGGGGGTCATGGAGCTTTCTTT
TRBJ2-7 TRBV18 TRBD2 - CASSHGGGAEQYF TGTGCCAGCTCGCACGGGGGAGGGGCCGAGCAGTACTTC
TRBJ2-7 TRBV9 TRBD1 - CASSETDRITYEQYF TGTGCCAGCAGCGAGACGGACAGGATAACCTACGAGCAGTACTTC
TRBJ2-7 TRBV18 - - CASSPVDLLGTEQYF TGTGCCAGCTCACCAGTCGACCTTCTAGGGACCGAGCAGTACTTC
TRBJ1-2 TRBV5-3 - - CARPELYGYTF TGTGCCAGACCCGAGCTCTATGGCTACACCTTC
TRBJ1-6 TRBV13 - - CASSFNVGGTYNSPLHF TGTGCCAGCAGCTTCAACGTGGGAGGTACCTATAATTCACCCCTCCACTTT
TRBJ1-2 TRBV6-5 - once CASSSTDIYGYTF TGTGCCAGCAGTTCGACGGATATCTATGGCTACACCTTC
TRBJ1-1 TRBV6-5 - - CASSYGRATEAFF TGTGCCAGCAGTTACGGACGGGCCACTGAAGCTTTCTTT
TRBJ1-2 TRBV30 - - CAWSGGLRGLNYGYTF TGTGCCTGGAGTGGCGGTCTAAGGGGTTTGAACTATGGCTACACCTTC
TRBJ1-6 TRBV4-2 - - CASSHEWTADNSPLHF TGTGCCAGCAGCCATGAATGGACAGCAGATAATTCACCCCTCCACTTT
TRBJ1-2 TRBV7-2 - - CASSFPEGGGLGYTF TGTGCCAGCAGCTTCCCAGAGGGAGGAGGACTTGGCTACACCTTC
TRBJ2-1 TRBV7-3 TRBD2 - CASSLTTASGGHEQFF TGTGCCAGCAGCTTAACGACGGCTAGCGGGGGTCATGAGCAGTTCTTC
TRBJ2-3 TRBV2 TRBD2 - CASRRVIGLAGRTDTQYF TGTGCCAGCAGGAGGGTAATTGGACTAGCGGGGCGCACAGATACGCAGTATTTT
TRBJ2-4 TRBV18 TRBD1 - CASSVPGQTKNIQYF TGTGCCAGCTCAGTTCCGGGACAGACAAAAAACATTCAGTACTTC
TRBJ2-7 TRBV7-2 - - CASSLDSGLEQYF TGTGCCAGCAGCTTAGACTCAGGGCTCGAGCAGTACTTC
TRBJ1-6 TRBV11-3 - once CASSRGQRNSPLHF TGTGCCAGCAGCCGAGGACAGAGGAATTCACCCCTCCACTTT
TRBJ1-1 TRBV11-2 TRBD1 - CASSPGRIRDRDTEAFF TGTGCCAGCAGCCCCGGACGTATTCGAGACAGGGACACTGAAGCTTTCTTT
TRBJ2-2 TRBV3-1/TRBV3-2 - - CASSQVSGINTGELFF TGTGCCAGCAGCCAAGTTTCAGGGATTAACACCGGGGAGCTGTTTTTT
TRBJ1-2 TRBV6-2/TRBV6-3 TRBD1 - CASSATGNYGYTF TGTGCCAGCAGCGCGACAGGGAACTATGGCTACACCTTC
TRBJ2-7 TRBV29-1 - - CSVEFSTYEQYF TGCAGCGTTGAGTTTTCCACCTACGAGCAGTACTTC
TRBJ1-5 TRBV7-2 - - CASSFLQGPNQPQHF TGTGCCAGCAGCTTCTTACAGGGACCCAATCAGCCCCAGCATTTT
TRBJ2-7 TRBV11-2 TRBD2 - CASSYTSGGIGSVNEQYF TGTGCCAGCAGCTACACAAGCGGGGGGATAGGAAGTGTGAACGAGCAGTACTTC
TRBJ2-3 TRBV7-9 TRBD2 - CASSLGTSGGSLVTDTQYF TGTGCCAGCAGCTTAGGGACTAGCGGGGGGAGTCTTGTGACAGATACGCAGTATTTT
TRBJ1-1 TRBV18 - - CASSPRTQNTEAFF TGTGCCAGCTCACCCCGGACACAGAACACTGAAGCTTTCTTT
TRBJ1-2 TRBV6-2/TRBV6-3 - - CASSYFLGAPITTNYGYTF TGTGCCAGCAGTTACTTCTTGGGCGCTCCGATCACTACTAACTATGGCTACACCTTC
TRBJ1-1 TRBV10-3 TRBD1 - CASGQGSTGAAEAFF TGTGCCAGCGGACAGGGATCGACGGGGGCGGCTGAAGCTTTCTTT
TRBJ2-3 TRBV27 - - CASTLSQGSTDTQYF TGTGCCAGCACCCTCTCACAGGGTAGCACAGATACGCAGTATTTT
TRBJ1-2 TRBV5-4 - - CASSSTVVNYGYTF TGTGCCAGCAGTTCGACAGTCGTTAACTATGGCTACACCTTC
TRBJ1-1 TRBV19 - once CASTHTGLSTEAFF TGTGCCAGTACCCATACAGGGTTGAGCACTGAAGCTTTCTTT
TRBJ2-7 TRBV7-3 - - CASSLRGTNEQYF TGTGCCAGCAGCTTAAGAGGGACCAACGAGCAGTACTTC
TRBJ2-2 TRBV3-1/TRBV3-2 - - CASSYNEGNTGELFF TGTGCCAGCAGCTACAATGAGGGGAACACCGGGGAGCTGTTTTTT
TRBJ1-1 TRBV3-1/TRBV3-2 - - CASSQRTLTGRTEAFF TGTGCCAGCAGCCAAAGAACCCTAACAGGGCGCACTGAAGCTTTCTTT
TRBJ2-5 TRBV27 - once CASSSSDRTQETQYF TGTGCCAGCAGTTCCTCGGACAGAACCCAAGAGACCCAGTACTTC
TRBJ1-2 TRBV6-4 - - CASSDSRVILF TGTGCCAGCAGTGACTCGAGGGTGATCCTCTTC
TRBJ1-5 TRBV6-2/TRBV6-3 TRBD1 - CASSYSGQGFWGNQPQHF TGTGCCAGCAGTTACTCGGGACAGGGGTTTTGGGGCAATCAGCCCCAGCATTTT
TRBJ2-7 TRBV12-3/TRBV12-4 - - CASSSGRTYEQYF TGTGCCAGCAGTTCGGGACGGACCTACGAGCAGTACTTC
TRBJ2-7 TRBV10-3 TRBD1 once CASQQGSSYEQYF TGTGCCAGCCAACAGGGGAGCTCCTACGAGCAGTACTTC
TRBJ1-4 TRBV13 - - CASSPDGDGEKLFF TGTGCCAGCAGCCCGGACGGGGACGGTGAAAAACTGTTTTTT
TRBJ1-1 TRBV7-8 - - CASSFTGTNTEAFF TGTGCCAGCAGCTTTACAGGGACGAACACTGAAGCTTTCTTT
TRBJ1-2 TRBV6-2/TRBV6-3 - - CASSRTQNYGYTF TGTGCCAGCAGCCGGACGCAAAACTATGGCTACACCTTC
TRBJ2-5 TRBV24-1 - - CATSDRGQETQYF TGTGCCACCAGTGACAGGGGACAAGAGACCCAGTACTTC